The 32 T cell receptor beta chains below all came from one sample that was sequenced in a study of T cells in Graves' hyperthyroidism and ophthalmopathy. Amplified regions were TCR beta CDR3 sequences from RNA transcripts. An initial round of RT-PCR targeting the TCR CDR3 relied on the HTBI primer set. TCRdb analysed the multiplex PCR reads with MiXCR anew, one entry per CDR3 protein. The sample has roughly 30,000 distinct CDR3 sequences, roughly 45% seen once; the top ten hold approximately 10%. The specimen sequenced was blood. These receptors came from a woman aged 25 to 45 with Graves' hyperthyroidism.

The chain has TRBV2 and TRBJ1-5, with 7 bases matching TRBD1. CDR1 SNHLY and CDR2 FYNNEI come from the germline V gene. The CDR3 covers 15 residues. J lost 11 bases, V lost 10 bases, and 20 bases had no gene match. The chain's CDR3 is CATRRDSHIQETQHF. Written as DNA, the CDR3 is TGTGCCACCCGTAGGGACAGCCACATCCAAGAGACCCAGCATTTT.

This clonotype was detected many times. This chain links TRBV19 with TRBJ2-1, with D possibly being TRBD2 (5 bases). Germline CDR1 LNHDA, CDR2 SQIVND (reference sequence). The CDR3 is made up of 15 amino acids. V was trimmed by 4 bases and J by 0 bases, leaving 10 bases between them. The CDR3 coding sequence is TGTGCCAGTAGTAGATCTGGGAGCTCCTACAATGAGCAGTTCTTC. It encodes CASSRSGSSYNEQFF.

A note on this clonotype: Here the CDR3 omits its conserved ending phenylalanine or tryptophan, so a read error is the likely source. The V gene is TRBV10-3, the J gene TRBJ2-7, with D possibly called TRBD1 or TRBD2 (5 bases each). This CDR3 is 14 amino acids long. The germline gives CDR1 ENHRY, CDR2 SYGVKD. CDR3 loop: CAISRDPSVYEQYL. CDR3 nucleotides: TGTGCTATCAGTAGGGACCCGAGCGTTTACGAGCAGTACTTG.

In its sample, this clonotype was seen a few times. The chain has TRBV7-3 and TRBJ1-1; D is possibly TRBD1 (6 bases). V was cut by 2 bases and J by 5 bases, with 9 bases left in between. Germline assignment: CDR1 SGHTA and CDR2 FQGTGA. This CDR3 has 13 amino acids. The CDR3: CASSLQGRTEAFF. CDR3 sequence (DNA): TGTGCCAGCAGCTTACAGGGGAGGACTGAAGCTTTCTTT.

This clonotype is categorized as medium-sized. The J gene is TRBJ1-5, the V gene TRBV19; 7 bases are a match to TRBD1. There are 13 residues in the CDR3. The V gene end was trimmed by 4 bases and the J gene end by 8 bases; junction bases not matched to a gene: 5. Per germline, CDR1 LNHDA and CDR2 SQIVND (reference sequence). The chain's CDR3 is CASSRAGGEPQHF. The CDR3 bases are TGTGCCAGTAGTAGGGCAGGGGGTGAGCCCCAGCATTTT. The full variable domain, in which reference TRBV19 and TRBJ1-5 provide the parts outside the CDR3, is DGGITQSPKYLFRKEGQNVTLSCEQNLNHDAMYWYRQDPGQGLRLIYYSQIVNDFQKGDIAEGYSVSREKKESFPLTVTSAQKNPTAFYLCASSRAGGEPQHFGDGTRLSIL.

By share, this clonotype counts as medium-sized. This chain uses TRBV29-1 with TRBJ2-3; unclear D gene. Germline V gene data show CDR1 as SQVTM and CDR2 as ANQGSEA. The CDR3 consists of 12 residues. Between the trimmed V and J ends, which lost 6 bases and 8 bases, there was a span of 15 bases. The CDR3 region is CSVINKDGTQYF. The CDR3, as DNA: TGCAGCGTGATAAACAAGGATGGTACGCAGTATTTT.

Sample share makes this clonotype medium-sized. This rearrangement joins TRBV2 to TRBJ2-3; TRBD2 aligns across 8 bases. The CDR3 length is 12 residues. The V and J ends lost 1 base and 15 bases, in that order; junction bases with no gene match: 6. Germline CDR1 and CDR2: SNHLY and FYNNEI. For the CDR3, the DNA is TGTGCCAGCAGTGAAGGCGGGAGGACGGAATATTTT. It encodes CASSEGGRTEYF.

In its sample, this clonotype was seen once. The chain employs TRBV19 and TRBJ2-2; the match to TRBD1 covers 12 bases. The CDR3 sequence is 16 residues long. Germline assignment: CDR1 LNHDA and CDR2 SQIVND (reference sequence). V lost 10 bases to trimming and J lost 5 bases; unmatched junction nucleotides: 11. The CDR3 reads CATAPGQGAETGELFF. As DNA, the CDR3 is TGTGCCACGGCTCCGGGACAGGGGGCGGAAACCGGGGAGCTGTTTTTT. Looking up the rest from reference TRBV19 and TRBJ2-2 gives the full variable domain: DGGITQSPKYLFRKEGQNVTLSCEQNLNHDAMYWYRQDPGQGLRLIYYSQIVNDFQKGDIAEGYSVSREKKESFPLTVTSAQKNPTAFYLCATAPGQGAETGELFFGEGSRLTVL.

The genes are TRBV12-3 or TRBV12-4 and TRBJ1-3; D gene ambiguous. The CDR3 loop spans 11 amino acids. Deletions cut 8 bases from V and 8 bases from J, with 10 bases between. The CDR3 here is CASGSSYTIYF. The CDR3 region has the DNA TGTGCCAGCGGTTCTAGTTACACCATATATTTT.

The gene calls are TRBV5-1 and TRBJ2-7; tentatively, D is TRBD2 (6 bases). CDR3 length: 14 amino acids. Trimming took off 0 bases at V and 6 bases at J, with 13 bases between the two ends. Looked up from germline, CDR1 is SGHRS and CDR2 is YFSETQ. The CDR3 protein is CASSLDWEVGEQYF. For the CDR3, the DNA is TGCGCCAGCAGCTTGGACTGGGAGGTGGGCGAGCAGTACTTC.

The chain couples TRBV7-8 to TRBJ1-2; TRBD1 matches 8 bases. From germline, CDR1 is SGHVS and CDR2 FQNEAQ. The CDR3 has 14 amino acids. V shed 6 bases and J 5 bases; nucleotides not matched to a gene: 8. The CDR3 nucleotides read TGTGCCAGCAGACCCGACAGGGGATCGTATGGCTACACCTTC. This translates into CASRPDRGSYGYTF.

This clonotype was counted at least ten times. V gene TRBV28 combines with J gene TRBJ1-6; D remains unclear. V gave up 1 base and J gave up 9 bases, with 13 bases separating them. Looked up from germline, CDR1 is MDHEN and CDR2 is SYDVKM. This CDR3 contains 15 residues. CDR3 nucleotide sequence: TGTGCCAGCAGTTTATACGTGAATCCGGTTTCACCCCTCCACTTT. Translation gives CASSLYVNPVSPLHF.

Regarding this clonotype: Mismatch with germline at one junction end may stem from a read error. The gene calls are TRBV5-4 and TRBJ1-1; TRBD1 matches at 8 bases. CDR1 and CDR2 from the germline V gene are SGHNT and YYREEE (reference sequence). The CDR3 has 16 amino acids. CDR3 loop: CASSLAGGGMNAEAFF. CDR3 bases: TGTGCCAGCAGCTTGGCAGGGGGCGGGATGAACGCTGAAGCTTTCTTT.

This clonotype was counted many times. This chain uses TRBV12-3 or TRBV12-4 with TRBJ1-2; tentative D call: TRBD1 (6 bases). The CDR3 loop spans 16 amino acids. Trimming took off 3 bases at V and 4 bases at J, with 18 bases between the two ends. DNA for the CDR3: TGTGCCAGCAGTTTTGTGGAGGGCAAAGGGGGCTATGGCTACACCTTC. Translated, it gives CASSFVEGKGGYGYTF.

Notes on this clonotype: Germline is not matched at one junction end, which may reflect a read error. The genes are TRBV7-9 and TRBJ2-7, with 9 bases fitting TRBD2. The CDR3 totals 10 residues. Germline lookup yields CDR1 SEHNR and CDR2 FQNEAQ (reference sequence). CDR3: CASSSSTSGF. Here the CDR3 DNA reads TGTGCCAGCAGCTCTAGCACTAGCGGGTTC.

This clonotype was observed at least ten times. V gene TRBV12-3 or TRBV12-4 combines with J gene TRBJ1-1, with D possibly TRBD1 on 5 matching bases. The CDR3 has 15 residues. The germline V and J ends were trimmed by 7 bases and 1 base, with 16 bases remaining between them. The CDR3 sequence: CASISRPGGNTEAFF. CDR3 sequence (DNA): TGTGCCAGCATTAGCCGGCCTGGGGGGAACACTGAAGCTTTCTTT.

There are many counts of this clonotype. V gene TRBV5-1 combines with J gene TRBJ2-7, with D perhaps TRBD1 (6 bases). This CDR3 has 14 residues. V lost 0 bases, J lost 2 bases, and 9 bases lay in between. CDR1 and CDR2 from the germline V gene are SGHRS and YFSETQ. CDR3 sequence (DNA): TGCGCCAGCAGCTTGGCACAGGGACCCTACGAGCAGTACTTC. As protein: CASSLAQGPYEQYF.

In the case of this clonotype: The conserved final phenylalanine or tryptophan is absent from the CDR3, which likely points to a read error. The rearrangement links TRBV12-3 or TRBV12-4 to TRBJ2-1; a weak D match, TRBD1 (7 bases). This CDR3 contains 14 residues. CDR3 DNA sequence: TGTGCTAGCGGCGAGACAGGGTCAAGGGGTGAGCAGTTCCTC. Its protein product is CASGETGSRGEQFL.

By proportion, this clonotype is medium-sized (0.01 to 0.1%). The chain employs TRBV10-1 and TRBJ1-6; D is unresolved. The CDR3 is 13 residues long. V was clipped by 4 bases and J by 7 bases, with 8 bases between them. Germline CDR1 reads WNHNN; CDR2 reads SYGVQD (reference sequence). CDR3 residues: CASSALRNSPLHF. In DNA form, the CDR3 reads TGCGCCAGCAGTGCTCTAAGAAATTCACCCCTCCACTTT.

This clonotype was recorded many times. CDR3 sequence reads: CASRKMAYNEQFF. The DNA of the CDR3 is TGTGCCAGCAGGAAGATGGCCTACAATGAGCAGTTCTTC. This sequence joins TRBV28 and TRBJ2-1; D is uncertain. CDR3 size: 13 residues. Germline V lookup: CDR1 MDHEN, CDR2 SYDVKM. Trimming pared 6 bases from V and 2 bases from J, leaving 8 bases between.

Concerning this clonotype itself: A much larger clone differs by one base, so this may be a read error. The chain recombines TRBV27 with TRBJ2-1, with 8 positions matching TRBD1. The V and J ends lost 4 bases and 8 bases, in that order; junction bases with no gene match: 13. The germline V gene encodes CDR1 MNHEY and CDR2 SMNVEV (reference sequence). The CDR3 contains 16 residues. The CDR3: CASSSFRGRGVDEQFF. For the CDR3, the DNA is TGTGCCAGCAGTTCGTTCAGGGGGCGCGGGGTCGATGAGCAGTTCTTC.

This clonotype is medium-sized by share. The chain has TRBV7-9 and TRBJ1-2; D is uncertain. Germline V gene data show CDR1 as SEHNR and CDR2 as FQNEAQ (reference sequence). V lost 3 bases and J 5 bases, leaving 13 bases between the germline ends. This CDR3 has 14 residues. CDR3: CASSFGLFGYGYTF. The DNA for the CDR3 is TGTGCCAGCAGCTTTGGCCTCTTTGGTTATGGCTACACCTTC.

The chain has TRBV5-1 and TRBJ2-6; D remains unclear. The germline V gene encodes CDR1 SGHRS and CDR2 YFSETQ. CDR3 length equals 8 residues. The V end lost 5 bases, the J end lost 18 bases, and 6 bases lay between the germline ends. For the CDR3, the DNA is TGCGCCAGCAGGGAGAGGACTTTC. Its protein is CASRERTF.

By share, this clonotype ranks as medium-sized. The V and J genes are TRBV24-1 and TRBJ2-7, with D maybe TRBD1 (5 bases). Trimming shortened V by 7 bases and J by 0 bases, and 6 bases separated the two germline ends. Germline V CDR1 and CDR2: KGHDR, SFDVKD. This CDR3 has 12 residues. CDR3 DNA: TGTGCCACCAGCCAGGGCTCCTACGAGCAGTACTTC. Protein: CATSQGSYEQYF.

This clonotype was found many times. The chain combines TRBV12-3 or TRBV12-4 with TRBJ2-2; unclear D gene. This CDR3 has 15 amino acids. V was trimmed by 1 base and J by 4 bases, leaving 10 bases between them. The CDR3 is CASSLDGIATGELFF. Written as DNA, the CDR3 is TGTGCCAGCAGTTTAGACGGAATCGCCACCGGGGAGCTGTTTTTT.

This clonotype showed up just once. Mismatch with germline at one junction end may stem from a read error. The chain carries TRBV28 and TRBJ2-3; unclear D gene. In germline, CDR1 is MDHEN, CDR2 SYDVKM. The CDR3 runs to 12 residues. Here the CDR3 reads CASSLTQDTQNF. The CDR3 nucleotides read TGTGCCAGCAGTTTAACCCAGGATACGCAGAATTTT.

This clonotype is deemed medium-sized. This CDR3 is CASSLTYRGTLNEQFF. DNA for the CDR3: TGTGCCAGCAGCTTAACCTACAGGGGAACACTCAATGAGCAGTTCTTC. The V and J genes are TRBV7-8 and TRBJ2-1, with 7 nucleotides matching TRBD1. V was pared by 2 bases and J by 6 bases, with 10 bases of the junction left unmatched. The CDR3 contains 16 residues. CDR1 SGHVS and CDR2 FQNEAQ come from the germline V gene.

This sequence joins TRBV9 and TRBJ2-3; D may correspond to TRBD1 or TRBD2 (5 bases each). CDR1 SGDLS and CDR2 YYNGEE come from the germline V gene. The CDR3 covers 15 residues. Trimming removed 3 bases from V and 5 bases from J, with 16 bases in between. The CDR3 sequence is CASSEAKGRGDTQYF. The CDR3, as DNA: TGTGCCAGCAGCGAGGCCAAGGGGAGAGGAGATACGCAGTATTTT.

This clonotype occurred many times. The chain joins TRBV5-1 to TRBJ1-3, with TRBD1 as a possible D gene (6 bases). V shed 7 bases and J shed 0 bases, with 11 bases lying between them. This CDR3 has 14 amino acids. Germline V gene data show CDR1 as SGHRS and CDR2 as YFSETQ. CDR3 region: CASAPGASGNTIYF. CDR3 coding DNA: TGCGCCAGCGCCCCAGGGGCCTCTGGAAACACCATATATTTT.

This sequence joins TRBV18 and TRBJ2-1; 8 bases fit TRBD1. The length of the CDR3 is 15 residues. The ends lost 2 bases at V and 7 bases at J; junction bases unmatched: 7. CDR1 is KGHSH and CDR2 is LQKENI in the germline V gene. CDR3 sequence (DNA): TGTGCCAGCTCACCAGGGCAGGGGGCTTGGAATGAGCAGTTCTTC. Translating it yields CASSPGQGAWNEQFF.

This clonotype was seen ten or more times. This chain connects TRBV2 to TRBJ2-3, with 7 bases lining up with TRBD1. Germline CDR1 SNHLY, CDR2 FYNNEI. This CDR3 is built from 15 residues. With V trimmed by 6 bases and J by 2 bases, 8 bases remained unmatched. CDR3 bases: TGTGCCAGCAGCCCACAGGGGACATCCACAGATACGCAGTATTTT. Protein product: CASSPQGTSTDTQYF.

As to this clonotype: Because the CDR3's place on the DNA is in doubt, the DNA is left out and the CDR3 is given as listed by TCRdb. This chain uses TRBV7-5 with TRBJ2-7; the table's D gene call, TRBD1, was not cross checked with the DNA. TRBV7-5 is classified as a pseudogene. 14 amino acids form the CDR3, both terminal residues included. This CDR3 is CISVPAASLYEQYF.